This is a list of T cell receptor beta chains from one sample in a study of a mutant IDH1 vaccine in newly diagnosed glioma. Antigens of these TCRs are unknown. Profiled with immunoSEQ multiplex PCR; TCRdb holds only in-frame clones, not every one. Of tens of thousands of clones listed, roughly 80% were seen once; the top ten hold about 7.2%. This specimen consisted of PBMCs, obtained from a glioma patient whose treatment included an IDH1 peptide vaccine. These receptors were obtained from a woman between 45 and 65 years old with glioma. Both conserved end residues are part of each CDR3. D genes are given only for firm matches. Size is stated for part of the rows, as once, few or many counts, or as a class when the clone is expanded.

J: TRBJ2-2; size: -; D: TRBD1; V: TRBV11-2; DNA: TGTGCCAGCAGCCCGAGGGACAGGGTCGTCGCCGGGGAGCTGTTTTTT; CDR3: CASSPRDRVVAGELFF
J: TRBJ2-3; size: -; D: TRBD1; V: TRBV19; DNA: TGTGCCAGTAGTATCGGGACAGGGGGCACAGATACGCAGTATTTT; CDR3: CASSIGTGGTDTQYF
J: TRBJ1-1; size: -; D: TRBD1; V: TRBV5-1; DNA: TGCGCCAGCAGCTTGGAGGGGGCAGGGGACACTGAAGCTTTCTTT; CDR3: CASSLEGAGDTEAFF
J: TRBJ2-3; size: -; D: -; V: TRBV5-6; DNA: TGTGCCAGCACCAACCCTCGCGGGGTCCAGGGTGATACGCAGTATTTT; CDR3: CASTNPRGVQGDTQYF
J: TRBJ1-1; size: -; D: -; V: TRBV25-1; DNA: TGTGCCAGCACTCCAGACTGGAACACTGAAGCTTTCTTT; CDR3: CASTPDWNTEAFF
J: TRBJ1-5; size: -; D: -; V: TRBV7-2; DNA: TGTGCCAGCAGCTTATCTTCGGGAATAGGTCAGCCCCAGCATTTT; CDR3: CASSLSSGIGQPQHF
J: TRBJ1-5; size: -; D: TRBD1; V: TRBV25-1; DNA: TGTGCCAGCAGACACCCTCCCGGGACAGATAGCAATCAGCCCCAGCATTTT; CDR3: CASRHPPGTDSNQPQHF
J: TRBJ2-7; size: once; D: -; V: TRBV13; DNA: TGTGCCAGCAGCTTAGAAAACTCCTACGAGCAGTACTTC; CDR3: CASSLENSYEQYF
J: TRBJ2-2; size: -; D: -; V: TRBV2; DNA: TGTGCCAGCAGTTCAGGGGACACCGGGGAGCTGTTTTTT; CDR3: CASSSGDTGELFF
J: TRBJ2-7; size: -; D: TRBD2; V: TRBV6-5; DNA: TGTGCCAGCAAGAGTGGCGGGGGGCTCTCCTACGAGCAGTACTTC; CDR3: CASKSGGGLSYEQYF
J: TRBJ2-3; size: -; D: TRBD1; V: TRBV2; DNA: TGTGCCAGCAGTCCGGACAGGGGGCTCACAGATACGCAGTATTTT; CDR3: CASSPDRGLTDTQYF
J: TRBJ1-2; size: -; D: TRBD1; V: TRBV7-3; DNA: TGTGCCAGCAGCTTAACCGGGCAGGGGGCAATTTACGGCTACACCTTC; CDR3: CASSLTGQGAIYGYTF
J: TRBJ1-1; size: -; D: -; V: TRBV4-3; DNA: TGCGCCAGCAGCCAAGTAATAGGAGAGAACACTGAAGCTTTCTTT; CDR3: CASSQVIGENTEAFF
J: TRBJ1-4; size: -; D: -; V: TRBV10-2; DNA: TGCGCCAGTCGACGGGGTAATGAAAAACTGTTTTTT; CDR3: CASRRGNEKLFF
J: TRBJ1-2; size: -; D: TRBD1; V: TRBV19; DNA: TGTGCCAGTAGGACCGGGACAGGGGACTATGGCTACACCTTC; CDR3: CASRTGTGDYGYTF
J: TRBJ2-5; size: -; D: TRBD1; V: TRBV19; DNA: TGTGCCAGTGGGAGGACAGGGGGACGAGAGACCCAGTACTTC; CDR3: CASGRTGGRETQYF